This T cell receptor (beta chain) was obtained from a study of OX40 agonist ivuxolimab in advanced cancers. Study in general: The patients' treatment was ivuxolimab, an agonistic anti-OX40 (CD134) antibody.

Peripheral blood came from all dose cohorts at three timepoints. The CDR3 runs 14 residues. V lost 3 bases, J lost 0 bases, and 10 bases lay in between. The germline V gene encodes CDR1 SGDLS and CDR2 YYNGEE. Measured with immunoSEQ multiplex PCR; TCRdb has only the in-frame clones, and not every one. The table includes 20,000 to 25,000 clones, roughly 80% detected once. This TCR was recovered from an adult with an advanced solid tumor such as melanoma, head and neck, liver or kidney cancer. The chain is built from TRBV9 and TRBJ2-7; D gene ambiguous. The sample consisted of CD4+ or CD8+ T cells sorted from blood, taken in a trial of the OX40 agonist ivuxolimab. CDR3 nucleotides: TGTGCCAGCAGCGGACAAGCTAGCTCCTACGAGCAGTACTTC. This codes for CASSGQASSYEQYF.